The rows below give T cell receptor beta chains drawn from one sample of a study of blood T cell repertoires in COVID-19. Clones were read by immunoSEQ multiplex PCR, and TCRdb kept only the in-frame ones, dropping some. The table has roughly 250,000 clones, approximately 82% seen once. The sequencing input was peripheral blood. The receptors here all came from a woman of 80 years or more with acute or convalescent COVID-19. Both conserved end residues are part of each CDR3. D genes are given only for firm matches. Size is stated for part of the rows, as once, few or many counts, or as a class when the clone is expanded.

. TRBD2 TRBJ2-3 TRBV6-2/TRBV6-3 CASSYGGLAGGTDTQYF TGTGCCAGCAGTTACGGCGGACTAGCGGGGGGCACAGATACGCAGTATTTT
. TRBD2 TRBJ2-7 TRBV15 CATSRRLAGAYEQYF TGTGCCACCAGCCGCAGACTAGCGGGGGCCTACGAGCAGTACTTC
. . TRBJ2-1 TRBV14 CASSQDNSDEQFF TGTGCCAGCAGCCAAGATAACTCGGATGAGCAGTTCTTC
few TRBD2 TRBJ2-1 TRBV6-2/TRBV6-3 CASSYIFREGYNEQFF TGTGCCAGCAGTTACATTTTTCGGGAGGGTTACAATGAGCAGTTCTTC
. TRBD1 TRBJ1-1 TRBV18 CASSRGQDTEAFF TGTGCCAGCTCACGAGGACAGGACACTGAAGCTTTCTTT
. . TRBJ1-4 TRBV3-1/TRBV3-2 CASSQRGGVRVDEKLFF TGTGCCAGCAGCCAAAGAGGAGGGGTTCGGGTGGATGAAAAACTGTTTTTT
. TRBD1 TRBJ2-7 TRBV7-2 CASSYTGTGGPLTSYEQYF TGTGCCAGCAGTTACACCGGGACAGGGGGCCCCCTGACCTCCTACGAGCAGTACTTC
once . TRBJ2-2 TRBV3-1/TRBV3-2 CASSFRTANTGELFF TGTGCCAGCAGCTTTCGGACAGCCAACACCGGGGAGCTGTTTTTT
. . TRBJ1-3 TRBV19 CASSMGQPLNTIYF TGTGCCAGTAGTATGGGGCAACCCTTGAACACCATATATTTT
once TRBD1 TRBJ1-2 TRBV2 CASFDRAVRGAYGYTF TGTGCCAGCTTCGACAGGGCCGTAAGGGGGGCCTATGGCTACACCTTC
. . TRBJ1-1 TRBV30 CAWRLWGEGTEAFF TGTGCCTGGAGGCTATGGGGCGAAGGCACTGAAGCTTTCTTT
. . TRBJ1-5 TRBV19 CASSIGGGGIDTQHF TGTGCCAGTAGTATAGGAGGCGGGGGGATAGATACGCAGCATTTT
. TRBD1 TRBJ2-7 TRBV27 CASSPSDRASYEQYF TGTGCCAGCAGTCCCTCGGACAGGGCGTCCTACGAGCAGTACTTC
. TRBD2 TRBJ2-7 TRBV7-9 CASSLVSGRGRSYEQYF TGTGCCAGCAGCTTAGTTAGCGGGAGAGGGAGGTCCTACGAGCAGTACTTC
. . TRBJ2-7 TRBV6-6 CASASSDPYEQYF TGTGCCAGCGCGAGTAGCGATCCCTACGAGCAGTACTTC
. . TRBJ1-5 TRBV28 CASSLPPAGSNQPQHF TGTGCCAGCAGTTTACCTCCGGCAGGGAGCAATCAGCCCCAGCATTTT
. . TRBJ2-7 TRBV9 CASSVDQGRYEQYF TGTGCCAGCAGCGTAGATCAGGGGCGATACGAGCAGTACTTC
once TRBD1 TRBJ1-2 TRBV5-1 CASSTQPTGGIYGYTF TGCGCCAGCAGCACTCAACCCACAGGGGGGATCTATGGCTACACCTTC
. TRBD1 TRBJ1-1 TRBV5-1 CASSLSSGGVSTEAFF TGCGCCAGCAGCTTAAGTTCAGGGGGTGTGAGCACTGAAGCTTTCTTT
. . TRBJ2-2 TRBV12-3/TRBV12-4 CASSLRGAGELFF TGTGCCAGCAGTCTACGCGGTGCCGGGGAGCTGTTTTTT
. TRBD2 TRBJ2-1 TRBV25-1 CASSEGETSGRNEQFF TGTGCCAGCAGTGAAGGGGAGACTAGCGGGAGAAATGAGCAGTTCTTC
. TRBD1 TRBJ1-2 TRBV6-4 CASSVDRGSGYTF TGTGCCAGCAGTGTTGACAGGGGAAGCGGCTACACCTTC
. TRBD1 TRBJ2-3 TRBV11-1 CASSLARGQEEHTQYF TGTGCCAGCAGCTTAGCGCGGGGACAGGAAGAACATACGCAGTATTTT
. . TRBJ1-2 TRBV6-5 CASSPQENYGYTF TGTGCCAGCAGTCCACAGGAAAACTATGGCTACACCTTC
. . TRBJ1-2 TRBV2 CASTYSGANYGYTF TGTGCCAGCACCTACAGCGGAGCTAACTATGGCTACACCTTC
. . TRBJ1-5 TRBV18 CASSPNQGTEQPQHF TGTGCCAGCTCACCGAATCAGGGTACTGAACAGCCCCAGCATTTT
. TRBD2 TRBJ2-1 TRBV2 CASSETSGGSPLDEQFF TGTGCCAGCAGTGAGACTAGCGGGGGGTCCCCTCTAGATGAGCAGTTCTTC
few . TRBJ1-2 TRBV9 CASSVDSNYGYTF TGTGCCAGCAGCGTTGACAGTAACTATGGCTACACCTTC
once . TRBJ2-1 TRBV18 CASSLVAVSSYNEQFF TGTGCCAGCTCACTTGTGGCGGTAAGCTCCTACAATGAGCAGTTCTTC
. . TRBJ2-5 TRBV7-3 CASSATRGETQYF TGTGCCAGCAGCGCAACTAGAGGAGAGACCCAGTACTTC
once TRBD2 TRBJ2-2 TRBV4-1 CASSRVLADTGELFF TGCGCCAGCAGCCGGGTACTAGCGGACACCGGGGAGCTGTTTTTT
. . TRBJ1-6 TRBV5-1 CASRKQGTGSPLHF TGCGCCAGCAGGAAACAGGGTACTGGCTCACCCCTCCACTTT